The clone carrying this TCR beta chain has only a few counts. What it binds is not known. This record belongs to a study of T-cell memory formation after mild COVID-19. Study overall: Each donor largely had its own TCR clusters.

Study results and limitations: Clones that contracted from day 15 to 85 had balanced CD4/CD8; later expanders were CD4+ biased. Some responding clones appeared in pre-infection memory, suggesting cross-reactive memory joined.

One entry per CDR3 protein, called by TCRdb with MiXCR from the 5' RACE reads. Of about 190,000 distinct CDR3 sequences listed, 10% to 13% were seen once; the top ten hold 3%. The CDR3 is made up of 14 amino acids. The V and J ends lost 3 bases and 7 bases respectively, with 12 bases between them. The J gene is TRBJ1-4, the V gene TRBV12-3 or TRBV12-4; D gene uncertain. The clonotype was recovered from a man aged 18 to 29 who had mild COVID-19 (a few samples of this study predate the infection). Cell type and time point are not known. Input material: PBMCs or a T cell subset sorted from them (not recorded which). CDR3 sequence (DNA): TGTGCCAGCAGTTTGGCGTGGCTACGTGAAAAACTGTTTTTT. Translation gives CASSLAWLREKLFF.